This TCR beta chain was recorded in a study of T-cell reconstitution after alpha-beta-depleted transplantation in children. General study points: A year post-transplant, T-cell counts and diversity derived mostly from newly produced T cells. The origin of alpha-beta T cells about two months after transplant was reportedly several hundred expanded graft clones.

This clonotype was seen a few times. Its target is not known. Preparation of the TCRbeta library used unique molecular identifiers. Using its own MiXCR run on the PCR reads, TCRdb lists one record per CDR3 protein. The profile shows about 640,000 distinct CDR3 sequences, roughly 13% of them singletons. From germline, CDR1 is DFQATT and CDR2 SNEGSKA (reference sequence). This CDR3 comprises 17 residues. V shed 2 bases and J shed 0 bases, with 20 bases lying between them. The source was PBMCs, mostly from graft donor cells, collected 360 days after TCRalphabeta/CD19-depleted stem cell transplant. This TCR came from a male patient younger than 18 who had a stem cell transplant for acute myeloid leukemia, so the T cells may come from the graft donor. The chain employs TRBV20-1 and TRBJ2-7; no clear D. The CDR3 loop is CSARRNLLGTGSYEQYF. Here the CDR3 DNA reads TGCAGTGCTAGACGAAACCTATTGGGTACGGGCTCCTACGAGCAGTACTTC.